Detailed here is one T cell receptor (beta chain). Its antigen is still unknown. The data belong to a study of CXCR3-negative and CXCR3-positive naive CD8 T cells. Through 5' RACE with UMI labels, the TRB cDNA libraries were prepared. No DNA is given; TCRdb re-called the 5' RACE reads and lists each CDR3 protein once. The sample holds over 100,000 distinct CDR3 sequences. Findings and limits, study-wide: Naive cells with CXCR3 showed TRB CDR3s that were more hydrophobic than those in CXCR3-negative naive cells.

Sequences were obtained from naive CXCR3+ CD8+ T cells from blood. Subset here: CD45RO-CCR7+CD27+CD95- naive CD8+ T cells expressing CXCR3 (TNR3+). The TCR sequence derives from a human donor in good health. Some clones in this sample may be carry-over from other donors' samples.

This chain's CDR3 is CSVEVGTNHEQFF. The chain uses TRBV29-1 and TRBJ2-1; TCRdb picks TRBD2, but there is no DNA to check that call. The CDR3 spans 13 residues. Germline V gene data show CDR1 as SQVTM and CDR2 as ANQGSEA.